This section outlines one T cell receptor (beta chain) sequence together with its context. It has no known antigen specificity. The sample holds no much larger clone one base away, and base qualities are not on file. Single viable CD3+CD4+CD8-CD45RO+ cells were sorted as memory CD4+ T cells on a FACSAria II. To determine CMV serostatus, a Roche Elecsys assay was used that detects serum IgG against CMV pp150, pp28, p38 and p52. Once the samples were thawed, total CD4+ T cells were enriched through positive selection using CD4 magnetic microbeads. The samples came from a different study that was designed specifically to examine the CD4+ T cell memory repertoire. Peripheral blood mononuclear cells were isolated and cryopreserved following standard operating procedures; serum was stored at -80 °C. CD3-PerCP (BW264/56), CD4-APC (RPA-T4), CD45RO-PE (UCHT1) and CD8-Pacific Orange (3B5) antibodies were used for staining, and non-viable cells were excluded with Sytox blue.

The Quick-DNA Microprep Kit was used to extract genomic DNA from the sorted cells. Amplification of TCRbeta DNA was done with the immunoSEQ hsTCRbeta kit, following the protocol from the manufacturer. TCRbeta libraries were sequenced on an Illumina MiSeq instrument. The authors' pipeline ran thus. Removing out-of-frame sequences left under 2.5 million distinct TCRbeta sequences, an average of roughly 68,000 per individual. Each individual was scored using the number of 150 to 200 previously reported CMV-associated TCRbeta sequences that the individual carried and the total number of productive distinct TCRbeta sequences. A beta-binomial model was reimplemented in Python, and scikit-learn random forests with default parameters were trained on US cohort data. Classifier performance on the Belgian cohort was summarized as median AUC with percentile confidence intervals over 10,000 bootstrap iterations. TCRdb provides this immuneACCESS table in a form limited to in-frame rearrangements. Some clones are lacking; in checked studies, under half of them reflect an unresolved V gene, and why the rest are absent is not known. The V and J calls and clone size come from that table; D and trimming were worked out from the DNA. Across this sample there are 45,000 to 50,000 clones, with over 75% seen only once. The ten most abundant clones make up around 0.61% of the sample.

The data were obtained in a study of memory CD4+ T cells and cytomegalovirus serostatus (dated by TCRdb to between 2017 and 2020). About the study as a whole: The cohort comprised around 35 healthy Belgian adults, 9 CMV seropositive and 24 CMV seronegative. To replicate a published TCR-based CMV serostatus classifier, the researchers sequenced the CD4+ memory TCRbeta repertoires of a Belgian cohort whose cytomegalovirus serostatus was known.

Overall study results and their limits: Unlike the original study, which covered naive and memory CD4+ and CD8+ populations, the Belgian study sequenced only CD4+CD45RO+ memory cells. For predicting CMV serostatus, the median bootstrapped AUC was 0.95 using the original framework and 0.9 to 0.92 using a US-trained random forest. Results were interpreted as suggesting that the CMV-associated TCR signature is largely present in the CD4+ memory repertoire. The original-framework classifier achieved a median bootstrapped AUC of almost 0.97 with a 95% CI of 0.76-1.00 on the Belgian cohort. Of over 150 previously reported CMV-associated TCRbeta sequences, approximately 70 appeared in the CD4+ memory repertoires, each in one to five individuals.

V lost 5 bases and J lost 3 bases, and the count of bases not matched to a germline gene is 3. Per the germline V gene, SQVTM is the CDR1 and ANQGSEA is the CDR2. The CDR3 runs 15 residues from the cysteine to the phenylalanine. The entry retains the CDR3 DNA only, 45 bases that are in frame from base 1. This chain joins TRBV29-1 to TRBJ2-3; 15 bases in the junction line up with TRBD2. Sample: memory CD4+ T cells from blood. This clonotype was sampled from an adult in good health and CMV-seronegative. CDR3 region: CSVTGTSGGTDTQYF. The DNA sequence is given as TGCAGCGTTACGGGGACTAGCGGGGGGACAGATACGCAGTATTTT.